Each of the 20 T cell receptor beta chains below was sequenced from the same sample in a study of blood T cell repertoires in COVID-19 (dated by TCRdb to about 2020). The library was prepared using the immunoSEQ multiplex PCR assay. In TCRdb, the immuneACCESS table is reduced to in-frame sequences with V and J assigned. These tables do not hold every clone; where another copy was compared, an unresolved V gene accounts for under half, and the others remain unexplained. In this sample the table shows some 96,000 clones, roughly 87% of which occur a single time. The ten top clones hold 7% to 9.5% of the sample. The specimen sequenced was peripheral blood. These receptors originate from a man younger than 40 in a cohort sampled during active COVID-19.

V gene TRBV5-1 combines with J gene TRBJ2-3; 10 nucleotides align to TRBD2. Germline CDR1 reads SGHRS; CDR2 reads YFSETQ. The CDR3 is 15 residues long. Trimming cost V 4 bases and J 4 bases; bases outside gene matches: 6. The DNA for the CDR3 is TGCGCCAGCAGCCCTACTAGCGGGGAATCAGATACGCAGTATTTT. This sequence encodes CASSPTSGESDTQYF.

The rearrangement joins TRBV6-6 to TRBJ2-5; perhaps TRBD1 as D (6 bases). Trimming stripped 6 bases from V and 7 bases from J, with 18 bases between. The CDR3 loop spans 14 amino acids. Germline CDR1 reads MNHNY; CDR2 reads SVGAGI (reference sequence). The chain's CDR3 is CASSSGLQGPTQYF. CDR3 DNA: TGTGCCAGCAGCTCCGGCCTCCAGGGGCCGACCCAGTACTTC.

DNA of the CDR3: TGTGCCAGCAGTACAGGGACAGCCCCCGGGGAGACCCAGTACTTC. It is translated as CASSTGTAPGETQYF. The chain links TRBV6-5 to TRBJ2-5; 7 positions match TRBD1. Looked up from germline, CDR1 is MNHEY and CDR2 is SVGAGI. The CDR3 runs 15 residues. V was clipped by 5 bases and J by 5 bases; unmatched bases: 11.

The CDR3 DNA is TGTGCCAGCAGCTCAAGGGGGACCTCCAACTACAATGAGCAGTTCTTC. Translation gives CASSSRGTSNYNEQFF. The chain combines TRBV7-3 with TRBJ2-1; perhaps TRBD1 as D (6 bases). The germline V gene has CDR1 SGHTA and CDR2 FQGTGA. This CDR3 region has 16 residues. V gave up 4 bases and J gave up 3 bases, with 16 bases separating them.

The CDR3 is CASSQGWQGRETQYF. DNA for the CDR3: TGTGCCAGCAGCCAAGGGTGGCAGGGGCGGGAGACCCAGTACTTC. The rearrangement uses TRBV3-1 (or the pseudogene TRBV3-2) and TRBJ2-5; a weak D match, TRBD1 (6 bases). With 1 base removed from V and 5 bases from J, the gap between germline ends came to 14 bases. This CDR3 contains 15 residues. Germline V lookup: CDR1 LGHDT, CDR2 YNNKEL (reference sequence).

This chain uses TRBV11-2 with TRBJ2-1, with D uncertain. The germline CDR1 and CDR2 sequences are SGHAT and FQNNGV. The germline V and J ends were trimmed by 3 bases and 0 bases, with 6 bases remaining between them. The CDR3 totals 14 residues. The CDR3 region is CASSLRSSYNEQFF. The CDR3 bases are TGTGCCAGCAGCTTGAGGAGCTCCTACAATGAGCAGTTCTTC.

This chain joins TRBV18 and TRBJ2-5; 10 bases match TRBD1. The ends lost 6 bases at V and 4 bases at J; junction bases unmatched: 11. Germline CDR1 is KGHSH and CDR2 is LQKENI. This CDR3 spans 16 amino acids. DNA of the CDR3: TGTGCCAGCTCCCTCAGGTCCGACAGGGGGCCAGAGACCCAGTACTTC. Its translation is CASSLRSDRGPETQYF.

The chain employs TRBV12-5 and TRBJ2-3; D gene ambiguous. The germline gives CDR1 LGHNT, CDR2 FRNRAP. This CDR3 comprises 15 residues. V was clipped by 4 bases and J by 2 bases, with 13 bases between them. The CDR3 spells CASGSTLNSTDTQYF. CDR3 nucleotides: TGTGCTAGTGGTTCCACCCTAAATTCCACAGATACGCAGTATTTT. Supplemented by reference TRBV12-5 and TRBJ2-3, the full variable domain reads DARVTQTPRHKVTEMGQEVTMRCQPILGHNTVFWYRQTMMQGLELLAYFRNRAPLDDSGMPKDRFSAEMPDATLATLKIQPSEPRDSAVYFCASGSTLNSTDTQYFGPGTRLTVL.

J is TRBJ2-1 and V is TRBV6-5; TRBD1 matches 11 bases. The CDR3 has 15 amino acids. Germline-derived CDR1 and CDR2 are MNHEY and SVGAGI. V dropped 6 bases and J dropped 3; count of bases not matched to a gene: 4. The CDR3 is CASRGTGGNYNEQFF. DNA of the CDR3: TGTGCCAGCAGGGGGACAGGGGGGAACTACAATGAGCAGTTCTTC.

This clone was observed a handful of times. The chain carries TRBV7-9 and TRBJ2-7, with a weak D call TRBD2 (5 bases). The germline CDR1 and CDR2 sequences are SEHNR and FQNEAQ (reference sequence). V gave up 5 bases and J gave up 6 bases, with 17 bases separating them. The CDR3 sequence is 14 residues long. CDR3 region: CASSPNGVPFEQYF. Here the CDR3 DNA reads TGTGCCAGCAGCCCCAACGGGGTTCCTTTCGAGCAGTACTTC.

The chain couples TRBV18 to TRBJ1-2, with TRBD1 matching over 7 bases. Germline CDR1 reads KGHSH; CDR2 reads LQKENI. The J segment lost 8 bases and the V segment lost 8 bases, leaving 11 bases of the junction unmatched. The CDR3 consists of 13 residues. The CDR3 loop is CASASSGGDGYTF. CDR3 nucleotides: TGTGCCAGCGCGTCCTCAGGGGGTGACGGCTACACCTTC.

On this clone: The same CDR3 can be traced to other DNA sequences in this sample. The chain couples TRBV5-1 to TRBJ2-5, with 8 bases that match TRBD2. Germline assignment: CDR1 SGHRS and CDR2 YFSETQ. The CDR3 covers 14 residues. With V trimmed by 4 bases and J by 5 bases, 7 bases remained unmatched. Here the CDR3 reads CASSPGTSPETQYF. The DNA of the CDR3 is TGCGCCAGCAGCCCCGGGACTAGTCCGGAGACCCAGTACTTC.

This chain links TRBV19 with TRBJ2-6; the match to TRBD2 covers 7 bases. The length of the CDR3 is 14 residues. J was trimmed by 4 bases and V by 8 bases; bases with no gene match: 5. Germline V gene lookup returns CDR1 LNHDA and CDR2 SQIVND (reference sequence). CDR3 sequence (DNA): TGTGCCAGTGATGGGGGGGAAGGGGCCAACGTCCTGACTTTC. It is translated as CASDGGEGANVLTF.

The chain recombines TRBV19 with TRBJ2-6; a possible D gene is TRBD1 (5 bases). There are 16 residues in the CDR3. V shed 6 bases and J shed 3 bases, with 15 bases lying between them. Germline V lookup: CDR1 LNHDA, CDR2 SQIVND (reference sequence). CDR3 loop: CASRAGNFGGANVLTF. CDR3 DNA: TGTGCCAGTAGGGCAGGGAATTTTGGTGGGGCCAACGTCCTGACTTTC.

This sequence joins TRBV7-6 and TRBJ2-7; maybe TRBD1 (5 bases). Trimming shortened V by 2 bases and J by 3 bases, and 14 bases separated the two germline ends. Germline V CDR1 and CDR2: SGHVS, FNYEAQ. The CDR3 length is 15 residues. The CDR3 bases are TGTGCCAGCAGCTTATTGTCAGGGCCGGGCTACGAGCAGTACTTC. This sequence encodes CASSLLSGPGYEQYF.

Here the CDR3 DNA reads TGTGCCAGCAGCTTAGTACATAGCCAGGGGGCTTGGAACGAGCAGTACTTC. Translating gives CASSLVHSQGAWNEQYF. V and J are TRBV7-8 and TRBJ2-7; 8 nucleotides match TRBD1. In germline, CDR1 is SGHVS, CDR2 FQNEAQ. The CDR3 is 17 residues long. The V and J ends lost 1 base and 5 bases, in that order; junction bases with no gene match: 13.

The V and J genes are TRBV6-5 and TRBJ1-2; 11 bases are a match to TRBD1. CDR3 length equals 13 residues. Trimming at V came to 5 bases and at J to 7 bases, leaving 3 bases not matched to a gene. Germline V gene sequence: CDR1 MNHEY, CDR2 SVGAGI. CDR3 region: CASSPGQGGGYTF. CDR3 DNA sequence: TGTGCCAGCAGTCCGGGACAGGGGGGTGGCTACACCTTC.

The V and J genes are TRBV6-6 and TRBJ2-3; 9 bases are shared with TRBD2. Trimming took 8 bases from V and 2 from J; bases not matched to a gene: 11. Germline values: CDR1 MNHNY, CDR2 SVGAGI (reference sequence). The CDR3 spans 16 residues. The CDR3 DNA reads as TGTGCCAGCCTTGGGGAGCTAGCGGGGTCCACAGATACGCAGTATTTT. Its protein is CASLGELAGSTDTQYF.

The V gene is TRBV7-9, the J gene TRBJ2-1; TRBD2 agrees at 13 bases. Germline V gives CDR1 SEHNR, CDR2 FQNEAQ (reference sequence). V lost 4 bases and J lost 6; bases outside the gene matches: 3. This CDR3 is 15 amino acids long. The CDR3 is CASSSTSGGANEQFF. Written as DNA, the CDR3 is TGTGCCAGCAGCTCCACTAGCGGGGGGGCCAATGAGCAGTTCTTC.

The chain carries TRBV6-6 and TRBJ1-1; D is unresolved. The CDR3 has 15 amino acids. The ends were cut back, 0 bases at V and 1 base at J, with 9 bases in the middle. Germline V CDR1 and CDR2: MNHNY, SVGAGI (reference sequence). The CDR3 DNA reads as TGTGCCAGCAGTTACTCGTATGGGCAGAACACTGAAGCTTTCTTT. It translates to CASSYSYGQNTEAFF.